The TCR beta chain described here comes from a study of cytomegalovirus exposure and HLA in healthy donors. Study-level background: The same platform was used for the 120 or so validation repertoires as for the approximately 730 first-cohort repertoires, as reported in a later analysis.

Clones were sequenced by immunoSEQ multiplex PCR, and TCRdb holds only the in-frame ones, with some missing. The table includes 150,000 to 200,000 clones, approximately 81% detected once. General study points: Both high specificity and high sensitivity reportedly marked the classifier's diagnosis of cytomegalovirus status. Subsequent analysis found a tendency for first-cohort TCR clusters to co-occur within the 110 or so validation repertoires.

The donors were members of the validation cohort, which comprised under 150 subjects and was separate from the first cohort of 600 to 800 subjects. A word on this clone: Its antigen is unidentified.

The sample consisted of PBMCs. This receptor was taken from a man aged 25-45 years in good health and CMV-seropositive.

CDR3 DNA: TGTGCCAGCAGCTTAAGCGGATCCTTCTCTGGGGCCAACGTCCTGACTTTC. It specifies CASSLSGSFSGANVLTF. The chain employs TRBV7-9 and TRBJ2-6; possible D gene TRBD2, 5 bases. The CDR3 is 17 amino acids. Per the germline V gene, CDR1 is SEHNR and CDR2 is FQNEAQ (reference sequence). V gave up 2 bases and J gave up 0 bases, with 11 bases separating them.